This TCR beta chain was obtained from a study of shared clonotypes between healthy human individuals. Trimming took 3 bases from V and 0 from J, leaving 6 bases between them. CDR1 is MDHEN, CDR2 SYDVKM, per germline. The CDR3 is 13 residues long. About this clone: Other DNA sequences of this sample code for an identical CDR3.

The repertoire was sequenced with immunoSEQ multiplex PCR; TCRdb's copy has only in-frame clones and lacks some. The table shows over a million clones, with 95% to 97% occurring only once. V gene TRBV28 combines with J gene TRBJ2-7, with D hard to call. The sample consisted of naive CD4+ T cells sorted from blood. Subset given: CD45RA+ positively selected. This receptor was identified in a man aged 25-45 years in good health. The CDR3 DNA follows: TGTGCCAGCAGTTTTTTAAGCTCCTACGAGCAGTACTTC. Its protein product is CASSFLSSYEQYF.